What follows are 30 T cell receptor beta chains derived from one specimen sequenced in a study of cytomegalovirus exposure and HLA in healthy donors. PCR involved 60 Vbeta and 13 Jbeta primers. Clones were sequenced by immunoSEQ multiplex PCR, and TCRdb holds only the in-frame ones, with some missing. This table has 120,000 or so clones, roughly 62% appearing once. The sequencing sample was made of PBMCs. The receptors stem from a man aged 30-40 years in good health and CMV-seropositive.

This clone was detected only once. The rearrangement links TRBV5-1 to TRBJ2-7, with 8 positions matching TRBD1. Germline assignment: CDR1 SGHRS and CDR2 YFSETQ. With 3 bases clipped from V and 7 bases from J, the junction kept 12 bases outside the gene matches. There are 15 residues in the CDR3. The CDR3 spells CASSSSTGARYEQYF. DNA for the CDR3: TGCGCCAGCAGCTCCTCGACAGGGGCCCGCTATGAGCAGTACTTC.

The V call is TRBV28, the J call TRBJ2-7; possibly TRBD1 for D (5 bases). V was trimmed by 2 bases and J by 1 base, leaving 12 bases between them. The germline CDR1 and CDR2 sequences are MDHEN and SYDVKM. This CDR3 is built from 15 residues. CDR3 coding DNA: TGTGCCAGCAGTTTACAGCTGGACACGTCCTACGAGCAGTACTTC. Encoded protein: CASSLQLDTSYEQYF.

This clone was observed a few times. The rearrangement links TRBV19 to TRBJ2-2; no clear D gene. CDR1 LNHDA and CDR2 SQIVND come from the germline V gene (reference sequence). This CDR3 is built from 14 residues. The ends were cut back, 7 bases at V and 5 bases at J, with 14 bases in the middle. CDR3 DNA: TGTGCCAGTAAGGAGAGTAGATTAACCGGGGAGCTGTTTTTT. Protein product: CASKESRLTGELFF. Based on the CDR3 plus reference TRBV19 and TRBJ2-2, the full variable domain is DGGITQSPKYLFRKEGQNVTLSCEQNLNHDAMYWYRQDPGQGLRLIYYSQIVNDFQKGDIAEGYSVSREKKESFPLTVTSAQKNPTAFYLCASKESRLTGELFFGEGSRLTVL.

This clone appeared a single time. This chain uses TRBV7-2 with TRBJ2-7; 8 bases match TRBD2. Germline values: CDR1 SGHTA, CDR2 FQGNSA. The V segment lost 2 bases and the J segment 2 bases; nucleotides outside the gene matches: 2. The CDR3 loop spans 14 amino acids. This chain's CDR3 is CASSLTSGTYEQYF. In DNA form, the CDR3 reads TGTGCCAGCAGCTTAACTAGCGGTACCTACGAGCAGTACTTC.

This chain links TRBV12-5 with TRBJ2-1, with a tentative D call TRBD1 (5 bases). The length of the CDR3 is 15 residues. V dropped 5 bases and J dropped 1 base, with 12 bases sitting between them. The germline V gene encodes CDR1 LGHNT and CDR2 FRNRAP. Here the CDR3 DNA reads TGTGCTAGTGGTCCGACAGAGTTTTCCTACAATGAGCAGTTCTTC. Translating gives CASGPTEFSYNEQFF.

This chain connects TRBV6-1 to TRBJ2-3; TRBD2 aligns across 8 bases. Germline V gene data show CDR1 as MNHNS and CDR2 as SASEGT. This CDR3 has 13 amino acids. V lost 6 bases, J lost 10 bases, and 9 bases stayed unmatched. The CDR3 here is CASSGEREMPQYF. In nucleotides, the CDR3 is TGTGCCAGCAGCGGGGAGCGGGAGATGCCGCAGTATTTT.

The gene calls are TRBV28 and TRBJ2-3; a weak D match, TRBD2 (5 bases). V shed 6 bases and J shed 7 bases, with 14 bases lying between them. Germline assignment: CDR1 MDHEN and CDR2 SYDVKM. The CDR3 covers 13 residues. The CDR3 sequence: CASRWGGRNTQYF. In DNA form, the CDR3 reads TGTGCCAGCAGATGGGGTGGGAGAAATACGCAGTATTTT.

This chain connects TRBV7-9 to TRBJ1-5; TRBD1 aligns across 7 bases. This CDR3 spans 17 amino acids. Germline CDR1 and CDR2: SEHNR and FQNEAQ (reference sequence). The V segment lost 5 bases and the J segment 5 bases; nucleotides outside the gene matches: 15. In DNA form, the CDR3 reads TGTGCCAGCAGCAAACAAACCGGGACAGCGGGCGATCAGCCCCAGCATTTT. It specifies CASSKQTGTAGDQPQHF.

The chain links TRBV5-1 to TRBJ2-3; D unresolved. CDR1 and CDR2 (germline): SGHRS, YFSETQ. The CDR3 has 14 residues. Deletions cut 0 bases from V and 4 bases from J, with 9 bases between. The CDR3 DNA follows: TGCGCCAGCAGCTTGGCCCTAACGTCAGATACGCAGTATTTT. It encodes CASSLALTSDTQYF.

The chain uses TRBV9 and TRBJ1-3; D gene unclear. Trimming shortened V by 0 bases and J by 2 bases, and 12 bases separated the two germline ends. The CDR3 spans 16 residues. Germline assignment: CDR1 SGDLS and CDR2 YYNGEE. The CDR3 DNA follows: TGTGCCAGCAGCGTAGGGCCCCACGGGACTGGAAACACCATATATTTT. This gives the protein CASSVGPHGTGNTIYF.

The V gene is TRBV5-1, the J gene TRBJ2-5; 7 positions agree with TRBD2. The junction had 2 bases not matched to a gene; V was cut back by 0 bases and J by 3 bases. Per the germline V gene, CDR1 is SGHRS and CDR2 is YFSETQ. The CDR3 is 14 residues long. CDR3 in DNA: TGCGCCAGCAGCTTGGGCGGGGGTGAAGAGACCCAGTACTTC. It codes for CASSLGGGEETQYF.

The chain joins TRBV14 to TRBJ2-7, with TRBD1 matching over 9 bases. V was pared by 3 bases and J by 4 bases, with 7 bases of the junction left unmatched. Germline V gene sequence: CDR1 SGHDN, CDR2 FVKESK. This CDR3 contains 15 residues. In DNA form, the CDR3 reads TGTGCCAGCAGCCATTATCCCGGGACAGGGTACGAGCAGTACTTC. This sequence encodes CASSHYPGTGYEQYF.

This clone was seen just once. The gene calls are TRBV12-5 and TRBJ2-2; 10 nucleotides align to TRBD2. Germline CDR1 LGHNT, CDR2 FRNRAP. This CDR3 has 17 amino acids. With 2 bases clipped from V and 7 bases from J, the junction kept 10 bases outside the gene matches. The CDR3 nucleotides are TGTGCTAGTGGTTTGCGGGCCTGGGTAGCGGGAGGCGGGGAGCTGTTTTTT. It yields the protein CASGLRAWVAGGGELFF. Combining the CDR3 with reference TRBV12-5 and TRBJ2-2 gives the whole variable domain DARVTQTPRHKVTEMGQEVTMRCQPILGHNTVFWYRQTMMQGLELLAYFRNRAPLDDSGMPKDRFSAEMPDATLATLKIQPSEPRDSAVYFCASGLRAWVAGGGELFFGEGSRLTVL.

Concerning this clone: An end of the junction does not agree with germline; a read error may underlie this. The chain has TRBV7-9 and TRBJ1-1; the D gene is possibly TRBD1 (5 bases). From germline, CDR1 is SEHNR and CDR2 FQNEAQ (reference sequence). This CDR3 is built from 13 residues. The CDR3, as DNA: TGTGCCAGCAGACTCGGACAAAACAGTGAAGCTTTCTTT. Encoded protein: CASRLGQNSEAFF. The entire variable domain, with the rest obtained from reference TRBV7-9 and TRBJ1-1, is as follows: DTGVSQNPRHKITKRGQNVTFRCDPISEHNRLYWYRQTLGQGPEFLTYFQNEAQLEKSRLLSDRFSAERPKGSFSTLEIQRTEQGDSAMYLCASRLGQNSEAFFGQGTRLTVV.

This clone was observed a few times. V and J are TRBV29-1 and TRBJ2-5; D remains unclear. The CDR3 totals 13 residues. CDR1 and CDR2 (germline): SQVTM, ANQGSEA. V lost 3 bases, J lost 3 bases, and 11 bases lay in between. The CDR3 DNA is TGCAGCGTTGACATGCTCAGGAAAGAGACCCAGTACTTC. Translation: CSVDMLRKETQYF.

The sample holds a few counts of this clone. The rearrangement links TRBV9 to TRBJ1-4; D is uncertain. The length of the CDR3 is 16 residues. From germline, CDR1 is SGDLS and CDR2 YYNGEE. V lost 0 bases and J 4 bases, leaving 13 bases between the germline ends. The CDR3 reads CASSVGSGSYNEKLFF. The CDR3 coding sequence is TGTGCCAGCAGCGTAGGGTCAGGCAGCTATAATGAAAAACTGTTTTTT. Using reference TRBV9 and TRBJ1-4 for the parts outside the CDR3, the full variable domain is DSGVTQTPKHLITATGQRVTLRCSPRSGDLSVYWYQQSLDQGLQFLIQYYNGEERAKGNILERFSAQQFPDLHSELNLSSLELGDSALYFCASSVGSGSYNEKLFFGSGTQLSVL.

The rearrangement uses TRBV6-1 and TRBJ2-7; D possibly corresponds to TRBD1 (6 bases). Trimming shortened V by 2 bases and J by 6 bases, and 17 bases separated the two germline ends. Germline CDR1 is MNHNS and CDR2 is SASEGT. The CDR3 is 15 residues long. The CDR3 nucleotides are TGTGCCAGCAGTGAAATTTGGGGGCAGTCGGGCGAGCAGTACTTC. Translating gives CASSEIWGQSGEQYF.

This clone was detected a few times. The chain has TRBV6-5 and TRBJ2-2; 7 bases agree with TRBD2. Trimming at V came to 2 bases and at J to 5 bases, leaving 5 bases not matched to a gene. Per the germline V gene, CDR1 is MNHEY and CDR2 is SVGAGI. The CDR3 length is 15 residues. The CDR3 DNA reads TGTGCCAGCAGTTACAGCGGGACTACAACCGGGGAGCTGTTTTTT. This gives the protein CASSYSGTTTGELFF.

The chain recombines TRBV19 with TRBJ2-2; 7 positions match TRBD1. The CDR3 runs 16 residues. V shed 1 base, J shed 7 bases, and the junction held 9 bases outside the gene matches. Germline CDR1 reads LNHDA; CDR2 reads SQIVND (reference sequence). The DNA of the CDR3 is TGTGCCAGTAGTATAGTTGGGCAAGGGGGCTACGGGGAGCTGTTTTTT. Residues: CASSIVGQGGYGELFF.

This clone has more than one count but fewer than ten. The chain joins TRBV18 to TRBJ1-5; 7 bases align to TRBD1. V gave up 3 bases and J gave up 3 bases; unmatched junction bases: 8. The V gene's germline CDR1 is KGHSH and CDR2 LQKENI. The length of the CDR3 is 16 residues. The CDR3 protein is CASSPQGDTNNQPQHF. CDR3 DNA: TGTGCCAGCTCACCGCAGGGGGACACCAACAATCAGCCCCAGCATTTT.

This CDR3 reads CASSLWGHGGEDEKLFF. Written as DNA, the CDR3 is TGTGCCAGCAGTTTATGGGGGCACGGGGGTGAGGATGAAAAACTGTTTTTT. The V and J genes are TRBV28 and TRBJ1-4; D might be TRBD1 (5 bases). V lost 0 bases and J 6 bases, leaving 17 bases between the germline ends. This CDR3 contains 17 residues. Germline assignment: CDR1 MDHEN and CDR2 SYDVKM.

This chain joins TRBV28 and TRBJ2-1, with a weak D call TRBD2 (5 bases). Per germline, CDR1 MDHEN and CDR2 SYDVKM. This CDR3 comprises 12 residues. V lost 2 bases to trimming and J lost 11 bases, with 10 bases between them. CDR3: CASSLADYKQFF. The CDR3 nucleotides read TGTGCCAGCAGTTTAGCCGACTACAAGCAGTTCTTC.

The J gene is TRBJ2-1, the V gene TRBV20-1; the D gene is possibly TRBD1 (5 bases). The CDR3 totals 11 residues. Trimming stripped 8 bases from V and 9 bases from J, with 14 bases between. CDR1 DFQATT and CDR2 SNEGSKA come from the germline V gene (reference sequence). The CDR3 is CSPWGNSEQFF. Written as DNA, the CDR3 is TGCAGTCCCTGGGGCAACAGTGAGCAGTTCTTC.

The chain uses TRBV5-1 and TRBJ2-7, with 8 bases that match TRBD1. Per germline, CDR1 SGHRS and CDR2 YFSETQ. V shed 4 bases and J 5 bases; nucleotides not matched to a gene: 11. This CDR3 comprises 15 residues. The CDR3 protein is CASSTPRQGSHEQYF. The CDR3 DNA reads TGCGCCAGCAGCACCCCCCGACAGGGGTCCCACGAGCAGTACTTC.

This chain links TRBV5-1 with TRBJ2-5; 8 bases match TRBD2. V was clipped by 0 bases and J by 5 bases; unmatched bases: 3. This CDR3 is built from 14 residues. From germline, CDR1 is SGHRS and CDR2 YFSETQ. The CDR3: CASSLAGGFETQYF. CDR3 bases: TGCGCCAGCAGCTTGGCGGGGGGGTTTGAGACCCAGTACTTC.

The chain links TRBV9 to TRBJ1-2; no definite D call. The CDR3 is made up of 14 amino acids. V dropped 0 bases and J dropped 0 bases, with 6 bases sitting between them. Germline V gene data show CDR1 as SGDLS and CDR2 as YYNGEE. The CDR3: CASSVGATNYGYTF. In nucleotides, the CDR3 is TGTGCCAGCAGCGTAGGTGCTACTAACTATGGCTACACCTTC.

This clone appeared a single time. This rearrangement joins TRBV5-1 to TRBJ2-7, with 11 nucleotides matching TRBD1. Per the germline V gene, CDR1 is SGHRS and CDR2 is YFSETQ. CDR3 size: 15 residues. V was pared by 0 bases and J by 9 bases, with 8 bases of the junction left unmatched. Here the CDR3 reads CASSLVGTGGYRQYF. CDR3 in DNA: TGCGCCAGCAGCTTGGTCGGGACAGGGGGTTATCGGCAGTACTTC.

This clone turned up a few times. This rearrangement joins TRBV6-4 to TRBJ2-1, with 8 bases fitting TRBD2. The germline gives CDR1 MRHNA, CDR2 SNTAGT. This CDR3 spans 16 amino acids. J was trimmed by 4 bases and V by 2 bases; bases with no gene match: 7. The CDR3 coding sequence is TGTGCCAGCAGTGACCGTGGCGGGGGGCAGTACAATGAGCAGTTCTTC. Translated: CASSDRGGGQYNEQFF.

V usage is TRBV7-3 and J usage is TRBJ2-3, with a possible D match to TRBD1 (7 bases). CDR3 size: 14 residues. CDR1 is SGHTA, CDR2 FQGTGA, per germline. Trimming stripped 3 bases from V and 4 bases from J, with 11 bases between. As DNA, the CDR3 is TGTGCCAGCAGCTTGCAGGGGGGCCCAGATACGCAGTATTTT. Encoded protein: CASSLQGGPDTQYF.

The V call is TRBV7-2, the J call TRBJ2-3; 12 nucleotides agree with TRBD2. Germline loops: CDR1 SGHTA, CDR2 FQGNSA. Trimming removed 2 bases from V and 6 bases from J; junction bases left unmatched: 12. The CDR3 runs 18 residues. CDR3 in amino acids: CASSLQGGLAGFLDTQYF. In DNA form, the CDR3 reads TGTGCCAGCAGCTTACAAGGAGGACTAGCGGGATTTTTGGATACGCAGTATTTT.